This T cell receptor beta chain was retrieved from a study of vaccination effects on CD4 cells after COVID-19. This CDR3 has 16 amino acids. Germline CDR1 GTSNPN, CDR2 SVGIG (reference sequence). V lost 3 bases and J lost 0, with 15 bases in between. Repertoires were generated with immunoSEQ multiplex PCR, while TCRdb's copy carries only in-frame clones and drops some. The data show roughly 63,000 clones, approximately 75% seen once. Ahead of sequencing, the ViraFEST assay grew antigen-specific CD4+ T cells using viral peptide pools. Once cultured for under 11 days, the cells underwent separation to obtain CD4+ T cells. Prior SARS-CoV-2 infection was absent in the vaccine recipients, as shown by negative nucleocapsid antibodies. Turning to this clone: Its cognate antigen is unknown.

J is TRBJ2-1 and V is TRBV30; a possible D gene is TRBD2 (5 bases). The specimen was CD4+ T cells from PBMCs cultured with HCoV-OC43 spike peptides, collected before COVID-19 vaccination. Subset reported: HCoV-OC43 spike overlapping peptide pool stimulation. The sequence came from a human donor who received a COVID-19 vaccine. CDR3 in DNA: TGTGCCTGGAGCCCCGTCGGGAAGAGCTCCTACAATGAGCAGTTCTTC. Translated: CAWSPVGKSSYNEQFF. The complete variable domain, with remaining parts taken from reference TRBV30 and TRBJ2-1, reads SQTIHQWPATLVQPVGSPLSLECTVEGTSNPNLYWYRQAAGRGLQLLFYSVGIGQISSEVPQNLSASRPQDRQFILSSKKLLLSDSGFYLCAWSPVGKSSYNEQFFGPGTRLTVL.